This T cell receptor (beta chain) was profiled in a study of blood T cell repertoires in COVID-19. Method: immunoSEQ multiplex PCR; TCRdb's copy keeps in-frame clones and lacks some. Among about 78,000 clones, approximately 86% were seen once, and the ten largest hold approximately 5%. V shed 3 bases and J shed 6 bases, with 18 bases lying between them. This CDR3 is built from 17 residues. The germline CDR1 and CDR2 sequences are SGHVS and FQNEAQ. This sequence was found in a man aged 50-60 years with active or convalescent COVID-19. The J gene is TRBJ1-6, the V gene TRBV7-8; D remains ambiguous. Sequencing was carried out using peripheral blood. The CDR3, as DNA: TGTGCCAGCAGCTTGGGAGACATTGCCGCTATTAATTCACCCCTCCACTTT. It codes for CASSLGDIAAINSPLHF.